Sequencing of this T cell receptor (beta chain) was carried out in a study of spatial heterogeneity in lung cancer. From the 5' RACE reads, TCRdb called clonotypes with MiXCR, one entry per CDR3 protein. The repertoire holds 90,000 to 95,000 distinct CDR3 sequences, approximately 12% seen once, with about two fifths in the top ten. This sample's time point: sample taken at primary tumor resection. Unsorted samples of tumor, nontumor lung or frozen PBMC had their whole RNA sequenced. In the case of this clonotype: Its ends do not fully match the called genes, so a read error is possible.

This clonotype originated in a male donor with early-stage non-small cell lung cancer. The material sequenced was PBMCs, taken at surgery.

CDR3: CANSLRGQAPTDTQYF. CDR3 sequence (DNA): TGTGCCAACAGCCTCAGGGGGCAGGCACCCACAGATACGCAGTATTTT. V is TRBV11-3 and J is TRBJ2-3; 8 bases line up with TRBD1. CDR3 length equals 16 residues. CDR1 and CDR2 (germline): SGHNT, YENEEA.